These 23 T cell receptor beta chains originate from one sample sequenced in a study of shared clonotypes between healthy human individuals. Profiled with immunoSEQ multiplex PCR; TCRdb holds only in-frame clones, not every one. The sample holds roughly 720,000 clones; roughly 87% are singletons and the top ten take 30% to 40%. Sequencing was carried out using memory CD8+ T cells from PBMCs. Sample subset: CD45RO+ cells pooled with CCR7-negative TemRA cells. The receptors originated from a young man in good health. Some clones in this sample may be carry-over from other donors' samples.

The chain links TRBV4-3 to TRBJ2-3, with 8 nucleotides matching TRBD2. After removal of 8 bases from V and 5 bases from J, the junction contained 9 bases not matched to a gene. Per germline, CDR1 LGHNA and CDR2 YSLEER. The CDR3 covers 14 residues. Here the CDR3 DNA reads TGCGCCAGCGGAGACGGGAGGGCCGGAGATACGCAGTATTTT. Translating it yields CASGDGRAGDTQYF.

The V and J genes are TRBV30 and TRBJ2-1, with D tentatively TRBD2 (7 bases). Trimming cost V 0 bases and J 9 bases, with 24 bases left between them. Germline-derived CDR1 and CDR2 are GTSNPN and SVGIG (reference sequence). This CDR3 comprises 17 residues. The CDR3 protein is CAWSVQYGGAWPSEQFF. Here the CDR3 DNA reads TGTGCCTGGAGTGTCCAATATGGGGGGGCCTGGCCGAGTGAGCAGTTCTTC.

The rearrangement uses TRBV28 and TRBJ2-1; D not resolved. Trimming removed 5 bases from V and 9 bases from J, with 20 bases in between. Looked up from germline, CDR1 is MDHEN and CDR2 is SYDVKM. There are 15 residues in the CDR3. The CDR3 bases are TGTGCCAGCAGTGAACTTGGGCTTAAACCGGGTGAGCAGTTCTTC. Translating it yields CASSELGLKPGEQFF.

This clone was seen a few times. The chain combines TRBV4-1 with TRBJ1-1, with D perhaps TRBD1 (6 bases). V gave up 3 bases and J gave up 9 bases, with 14 bases separating them. The germline V gene has CDR1 MGHRA and CDR2 YSYEKL. This CDR3 region has 13 residues. As DNA, the CDR3 is TGCGCCAGCAGCCAGCCCGGGACACCTCAAGCTTTCTTT. Residues: CASSQPGTPQAFF.

The J gene is TRBJ2-2, the V gene TRBV28; tentative D call: TRBD1 (5 bases). The CDR3 is 17 residues long. V lost 4 bases and J 7 bases, leaving 22 bases between the germline ends. Germline CDR1 is MDHEN and CDR2 is SYDVKM. The CDR3 nucleotides read TGTGCCAGCAGTTCCCTCACAAGGGGCACTGTTGACGGGGAGCTGTTTTTT. It encodes CASSSLTRGTVDGELFF.

This sequence joins TRBV28 and TRBJ1-4, with 9 bases matching TRBD1. The length of the CDR3 is 17 residues. J lost 5 bases, V lost 6 bases, and 13 bases had no gene match. The V gene's germline CDR1 is MDHEN and CDR2 SYDVKM. CDR3 bases: TGTGCCAGCAGGGGGCGGACAGGGGTGGTACGAAATGAAAAACTGTTTTTT. Residues: CASRGRTGVVRNEKLFF.

There are a few counts of this clone. The V call is TRBV4-1, the J call TRBJ1-1, with no clear D. The CDR3 runs 16 residues. The V gene's germline CDR1 is MGHRA and CDR2 YSYEKL. V was pared by 0 bases and J by 2 bases, with 13 bases between. This chain's CDR3 is CASSQDVRMGNTEAFF. The DNA for the CDR3 is TGCGCCAGCAGCCAAGATGTCAGGATGGGTAACACTGAAGCTTTCTTT.

As to this clone: Its ends do not fully match the called genes, so a read error is possible. The rearrangement uses TRBV19 and TRBJ1-1, with D perhaps matching TRBD1 (5 bases). CDR1 is LNHDA and CDR2 is SQIVND in the germline V gene (reference sequence). CDR3 size: 11 residues. The CDR3, as DNA: TGTGCCAGTCTGGGGCTTTCTGAGGCTTTCTTT. Translation: CASLGLSEAFF. Full variable domain (missing parts from reference TRBV19 and TRBJ1-1): DGGITQSPKYLFRKEGQNVTLSCEQNLNHDAMYWYRQDPGQGLRLIYYSQIVNDFQKGDIAEGYSVSREKKESFPLTVTSAQKNPTAFYLCASLGLSEAFFGQGTRLTVV.

This sequence joins TRBV2 and TRBJ1-2; D call uncertain. CDR3 length: 12 residues. Looked up from germline, CDR1 is SNHLY and CDR2 is FYNNEI. V was pared by 4 bases and J by 5 bases, with 8 bases between. In DNA form, the CDR3 reads TGTGCCAGCAGTGGGGTGGGGTATGGCTACACCTTC. Its translation is CASSGVGYGYTF. The full variable domain, completed using reference TRBV2 and TRBJ1-2, is EPEVTQTPSHQVTQMGQEVILRCVPISNHLYFYWYRQILGQKVEFLVSFYNNEISEKSEIFDDQFSVERPDGSNFTLKIRSTKLEDSAMYFCASSGVGYGYTFGSGTRLTVV.

Notes on this clone: The sample carries other DNA sequences with the same CDR3. The rearrangement links TRBV9 to TRBJ2-7; no clear D gene. The germline V and J ends were trimmed by 0 bases and 0 bases, with 10 bases remaining between them. CDR3 length: 15 amino acids. Germline V CDR1 and CDR2: SGDLS, YYNGEE. CDR3 protein: CASSVGAGVSYEQYF. The CDR3 region has the DNA TGTGCCAGCAGCGTAGGGGCAGGCGTCTCCTACGAGCAGTACTTC.

V is TRBV28 and J is TRBJ2-7, with D perhaps TRBD1 or TRBD2 (7 bases each). The CDR3 extends over 15 amino acids. The V end was cut by 1 base, the J end by 6 bases, with 16 bases between. Germline V lookup: CDR1 MDHEN, CDR2 SYDVKM. CDR3 DNA sequence: TGTGCCAGCAGTTTATTACGCAGGGGGGAGGGCGAGCAGTACTTC. Its translation is CASSLLRRGEGEQYF.

The CDR3 DNA reads TGTGCCAGCAGTTTAGAGGGGTTCGGCAATCAGCCCCAGCATTTT. Translating gives CASSLEGFGNQPQHF. This chain connects TRBV27 to TRBJ1-5; possible D gene TRBD1, 5 bases. The CDR3 sequence is 15 residues long. Looked up from germline, CDR1 is MNHEY and CDR2 is SMNVEV (reference sequence). V was shortened by 2 bases and J by 2 bases, with 10 bases between the two germline ends.

This clone came up once. V and J are TRBV5-8 and TRBJ2-3; TRBD1 matches at 9 bases. CDR3 length: 15 residues. Germline V gene sequence: CDR1 SGHTS, CDR2 YDEGEE. Germline trimming cut 3 bases from V and 2 bases from J; bases unmatched to any gene: 4. CDR3 sequence: CASSWDRDNTDTQYF. For the CDR3, the DNA is TGTGCCAGCAGCTGGGACAGGGATAACACAGATACGCAGTATTTT.

The rearrangement links TRBV4-3 to TRBJ2-1; D remains ambiguous. Looked up from germline, CDR1 is LGHNA and CDR2 is YSLEER. V was shortened by 2 bases and J by 4 bases, with 12 bases between the two germline ends. The CDR3 contains 15 residues. The DNA for the CDR3 is TGCGCCAGCAGCCAAAGGATCTGGGATTACAATGAGCAGTTCTTC. Residues: CASSQRIWDYNEQFF.

This chain uses TRBV19 with TRBJ2-1; D is perhaps TRBD2 (5 bases). V was cut by 4 bases and J by 2 bases, with 15 bases left in between. CDR1 is LNHDA and CDR2 is SQIVND in the germline V gene (reference sequence). This CDR3 is built from 16 residues. CDR3 loop: CASSTDPLGTYNEQFF. The CDR3 nucleotides are TGTGCCAGTAGTACCGACCCCCTCGGGACCTACAATGAGCAGTTCTTC.

This chain joins TRBV15 and TRBJ2-7; D gene uncertain. The CDR3 length is 13 residues. Trimming removed 2 bases at V and 0 bases at J, with 5 bases between. Germline V gene data show CDR1 as LNHNV and CDR2 as YYDKDF (reference sequence). The CDR3 reads CATSRSSSYEQYF. For the CDR3, the DNA is TGTGCCACCAGCAGAAGCAGCTCCTACGAGCAGTACTTC.

The J gene is TRBJ2-5, the V gene TRBV5-1, with D possibly TRBD1 on 6 matching bases. V lost 0 bases and J lost 4, with 13 bases in between. The CDR3 is made up of 15 amino acids. Germline CDR1 SGHRS, CDR2 YFSETQ. The CDR3 DNA is TGCGCCAGCAGCTTGGTGGCAGGGGTAAGAGAGACCCAGTACTTC. Translation: CASSLVAGVRETQYF.

This clone was counted only a few times. For the CDR3, the DNA is TGTGCCAGCACGGGGGCCATCAATCAGCCCCAGCATTTT. It encodes CASTGAINQPQHF. V is TRBV2 and J is TRBJ1-5, with D possibly matching TRBD1 (6 bases). Trimming removed 7 bases from V and 3 bases from J, with 10 bases in between. Looked up from germline, CDR1 is SNHLY and CDR2 is FYNNEI. This CDR3 contains 13 residues.

The chain links TRBV11-2 to TRBJ2-3; perhaps TRBD1 as D (6 bases). Germline lookup yields CDR1 SGHAT and CDR2 FQNNGV. Between the trimmed V and J ends, which lost 5 bases and 7 bases, there was a span of 10 bases. This CDR3 region has 12 residues. Here the CDR3 reads CASSLRGNTQYF. The CDR3 DNA is TGTGCCAGCAGCCTCAGGGGAAATACGCAGTATTTT.

This chain joins TRBV7-9 and TRBJ1-6; tentatively, D is TRBD1 (6 bases). The CDR3 sequence is 15 residues long. Per the germline V gene, CDR1 is SEHNR and CDR2 is FQNEAQ (reference sequence). The V gene lost 2 bases and the J gene lost 8 bases, with 13 bases spanning the gap. CDR3 sequence: CASSLTRQADSPLHF. The CDR3 DNA sequence: TGTGCCAGCAGCTTAACCCGACAGGCGGATTCACCCCTCCACTTT.

This sequence joins TRBV5-1 and TRBJ2-3, with D perhaps TRBD2 (6 bases). V was shortened by 6 bases and J by 2 bases, with 16 bases between the two germline ends. CDR1 and CDR2 from the germline V gene are SGHRS and YFSETQ. The CDR3 loop spans 15 amino acids. The CDR3 bases are TGCGCCAGCACGCAGCGGGTAGGATACACAGATACGCAGTATTTT. This translates into CASTQRVGYTDTQYF. The full variable domain, in which reference TRBV5-1 and TRBJ2-3 provide the parts outside the CDR3, is KAGVTQTPRYLIKTRGQQVTLSCSPISGHRSVSWYQQTPGQGLQFLFEYFSETQRNKGNFPGRFSGRQFSNSRSEMNVSTLELGDSALYLCASTQRVGYTDTQYFGPGTRLTVL.

With regard to this clone: Lacking the conserved final phenylalanine or tryptophan, this CDR3 likely reflects a read error. It is unclear where the CDR3 begins or ends on the DNA, so no DNA is shown, and the CDR3 is as TCRdb lists it. J is TRBJ2-7 and V is TRBV4-3; TRBD2 is the table's D call, not checked against the DNA. Germline V gives CDR1 LGHNA, CDR2 YSLEER. From its first to its last residue, the CDR3 has 9 amino acids. The CDR3 loop reads CASSQAGVA.

V usage is TRBV5-6 and J usage is TRBJ2-5; D is unresolved. Germline values: CDR1 SGHDT, CDR2 YYEEEE. The CDR3 spans 12 residues. With 4 bases removed from V and 4 bases from J, the gap between germline ends came to 8 bases. CDR3 nucleotide sequence: TGTGCCAGCAGCCGGTCCGGAGAGACCCAGTACTTC. It yields the protein CASSRSGETQYF. The variable domain in full, completed from reference TRBV5-6 and TRBJ2-5, reads DAGVTQSPTHLIKTRGQQVTLRCSPKSGHDTVSWYQQALGQGPQFIFQYYEEEERQRGNFPDRFSGHQFPNYSSELNVNALLLGDSALYLCASSRSGETQYFGPGTRLLVL.